This T cell receptor (beta chain) was captured by sequencing in a study of OX40 agonist ivuxolimab in advanced cancers. Broader study findings: By week 6 at 0.1 to 3.0 mg/kg, blood CD4+ and CD8+ T cells had expanded clonally.

The protocol was immunoSEQ multiplex PCR, while the TCRdb copy is restricted to in-frame clones and leaves out a portion. The data show tens of thousands of clones, with roughly 82% seen just once and approximately 5% held by the top ten. Notes on this clone: Its antigen is unknown. This sample also contains other DNA sequences that code for the same CDR3.

The CDR3 is 14 amino acids. The germline V gene encodes CDR1 SGHDN and CDR2 FVKESK. Trimming removed 3 bases from V and 1 base from J, with 10 bases in between. Sequencing used CD4+ or CD8+ T cells sorted from blood, obtained in a trial of the OX40 agonist ivuxolimab. The V call is TRBV14, the J call TRBJ2-7; D is possibly TRBD1 (6 bases). The clonotype comes from an adult with an advanced solid tumor such as melanoma, head and neck, liver or kidney cancer. The CDR3 region is CASSQTGSSYEQYF. The CDR3 nucleotides read TGTGCCAGCAGCCAGACAGGTTCTTCCTACGAGCAGTACTTC.